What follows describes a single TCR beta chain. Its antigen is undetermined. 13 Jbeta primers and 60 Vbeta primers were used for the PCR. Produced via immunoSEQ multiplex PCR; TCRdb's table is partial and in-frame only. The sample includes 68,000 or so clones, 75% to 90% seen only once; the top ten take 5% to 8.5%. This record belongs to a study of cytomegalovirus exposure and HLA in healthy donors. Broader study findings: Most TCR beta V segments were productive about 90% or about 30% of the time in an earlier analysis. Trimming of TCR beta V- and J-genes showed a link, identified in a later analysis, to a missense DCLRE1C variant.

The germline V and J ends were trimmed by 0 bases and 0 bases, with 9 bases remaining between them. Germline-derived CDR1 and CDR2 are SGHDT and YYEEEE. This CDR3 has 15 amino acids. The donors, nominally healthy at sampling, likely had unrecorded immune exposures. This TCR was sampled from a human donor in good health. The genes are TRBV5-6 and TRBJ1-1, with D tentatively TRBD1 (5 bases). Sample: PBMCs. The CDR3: CASSLVRAMNTEAFF. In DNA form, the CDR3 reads TGTGCCAGCAGCTTGGTCAGGGCGATGAACACTGAAGCTTTCTTT.